This T cell receptor (beta chain) is drawn from a study of cytomegalovirus exposure and HLA in healthy donors. Findings of the study overall: There were several of the most significant clusters that appeared linked to common viral pathogens in a later analysis.

Looked up from germline, CDR1 is MDHEN and CDR2 is SYDVKM. J lost 4 bases, V lost 4 bases, and 6 bases had no gene match. CDR3 length equals 16 residues. With 60 Vbeta and 13 Jbeta primers, the PCR was carried out. Profiled with immunoSEQ multiplex PCR; TCRdb holds only in-frame clones, not every one. The sample features roughly 120,000 clones, with roughly 2.7% in its top ten. On this clone: Its matching antigen is unknown.

This TCR derives from a young man in good health and CMV-seronegative. The chain employs TRBV28 and TRBJ2-2; TRBD2 aligns across 10 bases. The sequenced sample was PBMCs. CDR3 DNA: TGTGCCAGCAGTTCTAGCGGGAGAGAGGTCACCGGGGAGCTGTTTTTT. Translation: CASSSSGREVTGELFF.